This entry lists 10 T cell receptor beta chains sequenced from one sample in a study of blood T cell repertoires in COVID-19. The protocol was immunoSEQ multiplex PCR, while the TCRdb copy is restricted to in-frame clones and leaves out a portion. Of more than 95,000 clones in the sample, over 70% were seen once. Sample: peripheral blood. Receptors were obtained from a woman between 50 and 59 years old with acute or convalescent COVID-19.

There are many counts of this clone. The CDR3: CASSFQGTEPYGYTF. CDR3 coding DNA: TGTGCCAGCAGTTTTCAGGGGACAGAACCCTATGGCTACACCTTC. This chain joins TRBV28 and TRBJ1-2, with 7 bases lining up with TRBD1. The CDR3 spans 15 residues. The J segment lost 4 bases and the V segment lost 3 bases, leaving 8 bases of the junction unmatched. Per germline, CDR1 MDHEN and CDR2 SYDVKM.

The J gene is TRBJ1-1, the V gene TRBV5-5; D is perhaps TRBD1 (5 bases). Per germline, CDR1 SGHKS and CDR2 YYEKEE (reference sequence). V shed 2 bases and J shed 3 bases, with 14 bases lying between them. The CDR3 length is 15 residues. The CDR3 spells CASSLMTAGDTEAFF. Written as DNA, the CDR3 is TGTGCCAGCAGCTTAATGACAGCTGGGGACACTGAAGCTTTCTTT.

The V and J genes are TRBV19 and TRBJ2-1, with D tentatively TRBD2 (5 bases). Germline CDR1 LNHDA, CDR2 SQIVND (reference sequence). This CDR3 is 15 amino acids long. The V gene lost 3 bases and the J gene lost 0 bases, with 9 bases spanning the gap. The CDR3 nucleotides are TGTGCCAGTAGTATGGGGAGAAACTCCTACAATGAGCAGTTCTTC. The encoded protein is CASSMGRNSYNEQFF.

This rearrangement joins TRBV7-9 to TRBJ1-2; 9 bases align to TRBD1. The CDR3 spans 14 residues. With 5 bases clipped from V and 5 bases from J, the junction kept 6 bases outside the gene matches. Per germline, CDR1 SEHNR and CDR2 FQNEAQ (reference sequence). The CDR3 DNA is TGTGCCAGCAGCCCCATGACAGGGGGTTATGGCTACACCTTC. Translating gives CASSPMTGGYGYTF.

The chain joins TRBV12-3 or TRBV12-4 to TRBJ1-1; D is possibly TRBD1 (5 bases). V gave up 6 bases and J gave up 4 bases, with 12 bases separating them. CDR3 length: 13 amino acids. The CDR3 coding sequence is TGTGCCAGCAGGGCAGGGTATAGCACTGAAGCTTTCTTT. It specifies CASRAGYSTEAFF.

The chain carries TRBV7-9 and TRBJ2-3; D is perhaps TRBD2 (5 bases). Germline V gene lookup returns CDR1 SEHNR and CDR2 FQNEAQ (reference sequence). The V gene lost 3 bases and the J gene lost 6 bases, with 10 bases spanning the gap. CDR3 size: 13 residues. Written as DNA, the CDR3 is TGTGCCAGCAGCTTGGCGACGGGGGATACGCAGTATTTT. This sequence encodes CASSLATGDTQYF.

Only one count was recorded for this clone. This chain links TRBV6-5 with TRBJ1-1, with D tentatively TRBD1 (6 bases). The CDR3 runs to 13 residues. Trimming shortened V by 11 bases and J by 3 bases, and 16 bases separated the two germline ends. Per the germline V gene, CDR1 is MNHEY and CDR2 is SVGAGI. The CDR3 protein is CAASQGVDTEAFF. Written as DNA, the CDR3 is TGTGCCGCCTCACAGGGCGTAGACACTGAAGCTTTCTTT.

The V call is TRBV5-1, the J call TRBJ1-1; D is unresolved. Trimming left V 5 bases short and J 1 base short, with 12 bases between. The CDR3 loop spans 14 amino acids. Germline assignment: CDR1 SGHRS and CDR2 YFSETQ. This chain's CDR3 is CASRRSEGNTEAFF. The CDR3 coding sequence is TGCGCCAGCAGACGTAGCGAGGGGAACACTGAAGCTTTCTTT.

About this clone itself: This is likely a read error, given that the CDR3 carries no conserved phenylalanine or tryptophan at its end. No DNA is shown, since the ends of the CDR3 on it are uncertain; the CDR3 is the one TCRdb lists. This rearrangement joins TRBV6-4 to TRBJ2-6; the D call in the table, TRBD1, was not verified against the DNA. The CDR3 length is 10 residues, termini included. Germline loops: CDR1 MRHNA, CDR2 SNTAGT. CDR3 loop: CASSWTGAPC.

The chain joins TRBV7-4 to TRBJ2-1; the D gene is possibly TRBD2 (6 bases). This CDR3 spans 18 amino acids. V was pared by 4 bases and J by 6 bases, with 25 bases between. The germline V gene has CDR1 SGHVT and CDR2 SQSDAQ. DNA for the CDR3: TGTGCCAGCAGCTGGGAGAATTGGAGGGGAGCAGAGGGCAATGAGCAGTTCTTC. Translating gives CASSWENWRGAEGNEQFF.